This T cell receptor (beta chain) was identified during a study of regulatory T cells in long-lasting Graves disease (dated by TCRdb to 2020 to 2023). Notes on the research overall: Patients with newly diagnosed Graves' disease had been on antithyroid drugs for under 3 months. This study used TCR sequencing and RNA sequencing of peripheral blood to compare persistent Graves' disease patients against newly diagnosed Graves' disease patients. The study was registered as a clinical trial and conducted in China. A total of some 33 samples were covered by TCR sequencing, comprising some 13 persistent and around 20 newly diagnosed Graves' disease patients.

Cut back by 4 bases and 2 bases, the V and J ends lie 14 bases apart. For CDR1 and CDR2, the germline V gene (reference sequence) lists LGHDT and YNNKEL. From the cysteine up to the phenylalanine, the CDR3 has a length of 16 residues. Just the 48-base CDR3 DNA is kept, in frame starting at base 1. In this sample, this clonotype turned up a few times. Its antigen is still unknown. Per-nucleotide qualities are absent, and no much larger clonotype sits a single base away. Study-level results and caveats: As a limitation, the authors acknowledged that the small sample size may reduce accuracy. Sequencing and analysis were restricted to the TCR beta chain. Compared with newly diagnosed patients, patients with persistent Graves' disease had lower TCR Shannon entropy and fewer highly expanded clones, which suggests clonal expansion. TRBV28, TRBJ1-2 and TRBJ2-5 were preferentially used in persistent disease, while TRBV20-1 and TRBJ2-1 were favored in newly diagnosed disease. A larger number of public clonotypes was shared among persistent patients (approximately 3,000) than among newly diagnosed patients (around 970). Only peripheral blood was studied, because thyroid tissue, the primary lesion, was inaccessible.

According to the study, the label for this sample's time point signals: newly diagnosed GD, antithyroid drugs for less than 3 months. For both TCR sequencing and RNA sequencing, RNA was extracted from PBMCs in TRIzol. The diagnosis of Graves' disease followed American Thyroid Association guidelines. Recruitment of patients was carried out at an endocrinology department in Xi'an, China. Each patient gave about 9.1 milliliters of peripheral blood, collected in an EDTA anticoagulant tube. Ficoll Paque Plus density gradient separation was used to isolate PBMCs, and no further T cell sorting was done. An Agilent 2100 Bioanalyzer and agarose gel were used to assess RNA quality, and a NanoDrop 2000 was used to measure RNA concentration. Receptor amplification or capture employed multiplex PCR. These reads were obtained on an Illumina HiSeq 4000. CDR3 regions were amplified by Arm-PCR with iRepertoire HTBI primers to construct TCR beta libraries. Gel purification was performed on PCR products prior to sequencing. Per the authors' processing: Across samples, roughly 60 TRBV and 13 to 15 TRBJ segments were identified and used for gene usage analysis of CDR3 amino acid clonotypes. COPE and FqMerger were used to merge the filtered high-quality paired reads into contigs. Contigs were aligned with BLAST to IMGT TRBV, TRBD and TRBJ reference genes, and CDR3 was defined per IMGT. Clonotypes above 0.1% frequency were classified as highly expanded clones. Repertoire diversity was measured by Shannon entropy, and V-J evenness by the Gini coefficient. Clonotypes shared by more than one individual were considered public. The public sequencing data were trimmed at Q25 with fastp and processed into clonotypes with MiXCR by TCRdb, which kept only in-frame beta chains. Rows are combined by CDR3 protein, so each entry shows the most common genes and DNA. The V and J calls reflect TCRdb's pipeline rather than the authors' work. A total of around 500,000 distinct CDR3 sequences appear in this sample, approximately 16% of them only once. The ten largest clones capture about 25% of the sample.

These same data were also listed under a study on T cells in Graves' hyperthyroidism and ophthalmopathy. From the second report: Stable Graves' hyperthyroidism was defined as the absence of progression to ophthalmopathy over 18 months of follow-up. Hyperthyroidism patients were newly diagnosed, had a disease duration of under 2 months, and were aged 18 to 65 years. Exclusion was applied to patients with uncontrolled infections, other autoimmune diseases, pregnancy or lactation. Diagnoses were established on the basis of clinical symptoms, serum thyroxine and TRAb, thyroid ultrasound, and orbital computed tomography. The TCR CDR3 was subjected to a first round of RT-PCR using the HTBI primer set and the Qiagen OneStep RT-PCR kit. Most expanded thyroid clonotypes (frequency above 0.001) were also found in blood, which suggests that blood repertoires may mirror thyroid immune responses. A model built on a 13 V-J signature distinguished ophthalmopathy from stable hyperthyroidism, reaching around 87% sensitivity and 81% to 83% specificity in cross-validation and 80%/75% in testing. In validation, the model predicted progression to ophthalmopathy a median of 6.5 months before onset, with approximately 68% sensitivity and roughly 73% specificity. A discovery cohort of around 100 patients, about 40 with Graves' ophthalmopathy and roughly 59 with stable Graves' hyperthyroidism, was used to find distinguishing TCR V-J signatures. Whether ophthalmopathy could be predicted prospectively was tested in an independent validation cohort made up of some 20 hyperthyroidism patients plus 17 patients who later progressed to ophthalmopathy. For training and testing, the 100 or so patients in the discovery cohort were randomly divided in a 7:3 ratio. Thyroid tissue and blood T-cell repertoires from roughly six Graves' hyperthyroidism patients were also compared in the study. After blood sampling, hyperthyroidism patients were treated with methimazole at a starting dose of 30 mg daily, and ophthalmopathy patients were treated with high-dose intravenous methylprednisolone. Libraries were constructed in a second round of multiplex PCR, after which size selection and purification were carried out. The libraries were sequenced on an Illumina HiSeq2000 using paired-end 100 bp reads. SOAPnuke was used to process the raw data, throwing out any read that contained adapters or uncalled bases, had a mean Phred below 15, or lacked an exact constant-primer or identifier match. High-quality paired reads were merged with COPE v1.2.5, and unique nucleotide sequences were defined as clonotypes. MiTCR v1.1 was used to align clonotypes to the IMGT TRBV, TRBD and TRBJ reference segments. The analysis included only V-J combinations with a frequency above 0.0001, which together covered 99% to 99.2% of the repertoires. A TCS score was defined as the ratio of F50 (clonal expansion) to E x V (chaos), with BLOSUM62-based TCRdist applied between CDR3 peptides within each V-J. Welch's t-statistics and random forest reduced around 550 V-J features to roughly 13, which were used in a naive Bayes classifier (R e1071). No statistical method was used to set the sample size in advance, and investigators knew the group allocation. The paper describes TCR Vbeta CDR3 sequencing of some 130 peripheral blood samples, made up of about 41 ophthalmopathy patients, 70 to 75 hyperthyroidism patients and 17 progressor patients.

The sequence was obtained from a middle-aged woman with Graves disease. Donor details come from another sample of the same person, matched by shared clones. The sample consisted of peripheral blood mononuclear cells (PBMCs), taken at new diagnosis, from a patient treated with antithyroid drugs. The V and J segments used are TRBV3-1 and TRBJ2-2; the D gene is unclear. The CDR3 protein: CASSPRVPFNTGELFF. The DNA sequence is TGTGCCAGCAGCCCCCGAGTCCCCTTCAACACCGGGGAGCTGTTTTTT.